This entry lists 18 T cell receptor beta chains sequenced from one sample in a study of PD-1 blockade in classical Hodgkin lymphoma. The table came from immunoSEQ multiplex PCR; TCRdb's copy has only in-frame clones and leaves some out. The sample has about 93,000 clones, around four fifths seen once. Time point indicated: cycle 4 day 1 (C4D1), after 5 to 7 weeks of nivolumab. Every patient experienced relapse after autologous stem cell transplantation, and brentuximab vedotin exposure varied. The sequenced sample was peripheral blood mononuclear cells (PBMCs), obtained before the fourth cycle of nivolumab. The receptors here all came from a human donor with classical Hodgkin lymphoma.

V gene TRBV11-2 combines with J gene TRBJ2-7, with 9 bases matching TRBD1. CDR3 length: 15 amino acids. The J segment lost 0 bases and the V segment lost 4 bases, leaving 4 bases of the junction unmatched. The germline V gene encodes CDR1 SGHAT and CDR2 FQNNGV. CDR3 DNA: TGTGCCAGCAGCTCGGCGGGACAGGGCTCCTACGAGCAGTACTTC. Residues: CASSSAGQGSYEQYF.

The chain links TRBV6-1 to TRBJ2-1; 10 bases are a match to TRBD1. The V gene's germline CDR1 is MNHNS and CDR2 SASEGT. The CDR3 consists of 13 residues. Germline trimming cut 2 bases from V and 14 bases from J; bases unmatched to any gene: 6. The CDR3 region is CASSEWGQGWEFF. Written as DNA, the CDR3 is TGTGCCAGCAGTGAATGGGGACAGGGGTGGGAGTTCTTC.

V and J are TRBV7-9 and TRBJ2-5; 9 bases map to TRBD1. In germline, CDR1 is SEHNR, CDR2 FQNEAQ (reference sequence). J was trimmed by 2 bases and V by 0 bases; bases with no gene match: 4. The CDR3 totals 16 residues. The CDR3 DNA follows: TGTGCCAGCAGCTTAGCCCCGGGACAGGGTCAAGAGACCCAGTACTTC. This encodes CASSLAPGQGQETQYF.

The V call is TRBV7-2, the J call TRBJ2-3; the D gene is possibly TRBD1 (5 bases). CDR3 length equals 15 residues. The V gene's germline CDR1 is SGHTA and CDR2 FQGNSA. V was cut by 1 base and J by 5 bases, with 13 bases left in between. For the CDR3, the DNA is TGTGCCAGCAGCTTAGGGGAAGTCACAGGAGATACGCAGTATTTT. It translates to CASSLGEVTGDTQYF.

The V gene is TRBV11-2, the J gene TRBJ1-4; 10 bases fit TRBD1. The CDR3 consists of 16 residues. Trimming removed 3 bases from V and 6 bases from J; junction bases left unmatched: 7. Germline V gene lookup returns CDR1 SGHAT and CDR2 FQNNGV. CDR3 amino acids: CASSFAPGTGDEKLFF. The DNA of the CDR3 is TGTGCCAGCAGCTTCGCCCCCGGGACAGGGGATGAAAAACTGTTTTTT.

This rearrangement joins TRBV7-3 to TRBJ2-5, with 8 positions matching TRBD2. There are 14 residues in the CDR3. J lost 7 bases, V lost 3 bases, and 7 bases had no gene match. Germline V gene data show CDR1 as SGHTA and CDR2 as FQGTGA. CDR3 nucleotides: TGTGCCAGCAGCTTGACGGGAGGGGACGGGACCCAGTACTTC. Its protein product is CASSLTGGDGTQYF.

J is TRBJ1-2 and V is TRBV6-6; 8 bases line up with TRBD1. Per the germline V gene, CDR1 is MNHNY and CDR2 is SVGAGI (reference sequence). V lost 6 bases, J lost 4 bases, and 10 bases stayed unmatched. This CDR3 has 15 amino acids. The CDR3 protein is CASRPPPDRGYGYTF. CDR3 nucleotides: TGTGCCAGCAGGCCTCCCCCCGACAGGGGCTATGGCTACACCTTC.

In its sample, this clone was seen many times. The rearrangement links TRBV27 to TRBJ1-2; 8 bases match TRBD1. The CDR3 extends over 14 amino acids. Germline CDR1 is MNHEY and CDR2 is SMNVEV (reference sequence). V shed 5 bases, J shed 8 bases, and the junction held 10 bases outside the gene matches. The CDR3 loop reads CASSPMDRVKGYTF. In nucleotides, the CDR3 is TGTGCCAGCAGTCCAATGGACAGGGTGAAGGGCTACACCTTC.

This clone was observed at least ten times. The chain couples TRBV18 to TRBJ2-7, with D possibly matching TRBD2 (5 bases). This CDR3 contains 12 residues. Germline-derived CDR1 and CDR2 are KGHSH and LQKENI. The V gene lost 3 bases and the J gene lost 4 bases, with 7 bases spanning the gap. The CDR3 region is CASSPAGYEQYF. DNA of the CDR3: TGTGCCAGCTCACCTGCGGGTTACGAGCAGTACTTC.

This sequence joins TRBV6-5 and TRBJ2-3; D is unclear. V gave up 6 bases and J gave up 7 bases, with 8 bases separating them. The CDR3 is made up of 11 amino acids. The germline gives CDR1 MNHEY, CDR2 SVGAGI. In nucleotides, the CDR3 is TGTGCCAGCAGACGCCTTAATACGCAGTATTTT. Encoded protein: CASRRLNTQYF.

The gene calls are TRBV9 and TRBJ2-3; TRBD1 agrees at 7 bases. V lost 0 bases to trimming and J lost 1 base; unmatched junction nucleotides: 2. The germline V gene has CDR1 SGDLS and CDR2 YYNGEE. CDR3 size: 15 residues. The CDR3 DNA follows: TGTGCCAGCAGCGTAGGAGGGGGCGGCACAGATACGCAGTATTTT. It translates to CASSVGGGGTDTQYF.

The gene calls are TRBV5-1 and TRBJ2-5, with 7 bases matching TRBD2. Per the germline V gene, CDR1 is SGHRS and CDR2 is YFSETQ. After removal of 1 base from V and 1 base from J, the junction contained 4 bases not matched to a gene. The CDR3 consists of 15 residues. CDR3 in amino acids: CASSLSAGPQETQYF. CDR3 DNA sequence: TGCGCCAGCAGCTTGTCAGCGGGACCCCAAGAGACCCAGTACTTC.

This chain connects TRBV18 to TRBJ1-3; D is unclear. CDR3 length equals 16 residues. Germline-derived CDR1 and CDR2 are KGHSH and LQKENI. With 0 bases removed from V and 0 bases from J, the gap between germline ends came to 9 bases. CDR3 residues: CASSPPGPSSGNTIYF. CDR3 sequence (DNA): TGTGCCAGCTCACCACCTGGGCCGAGCTCTGGAAACACCATATATTTT. Filled out from reference TRBV18 and TRBJ1-3, the complete variable domain reads NAGVMQNPRHLVRRRGQEARLRCSPMKGHSHVYWYRQLPEEGLKFMVYLQKENIIDESGMPKERFSAEFPKEGPSILRIQQVVRGDSAAYFCASSPPGPSSGNTIYFGEGSWLTVV.

The CDR3 reads CASSSGRTYGYTF. CDR3 bases: TGTGCCAGCAGCTCAGGACGGACCTATGGCTACACCTTC. The chain carries TRBV7-8 and TRBJ1-2; D gene unclear. The CDR3 runs to 13 residues. Germline CDR1 SGHVS, CDR2 FQNEAQ. V was clipped by 4 bases and J by 4 bases, with 10 bases between them.

The chain carries TRBV6-5 and TRBJ1-2, with TRBD1 matching over 7 bases. V gave up 6 bases and J gave up 4 bases; unmatched junction bases: 11. CDR3 length: 15 residues. The germline V gene encodes CDR1 MNHEY and CDR2 SVGAGI. CDR3 loop: CASSRRGGGGYGYTF. CDR3 nucleotide sequence: TGTGCCAGCAGCCGACGGGGAGGGGGCGGCTATGGCTACACCTTC.

There are a few counts of this clone. This chain connects TRBV27 to TRBJ2-5; D assignment may be TRBD1 or TRBD2 (6 bases each). Germline values: CDR1 MNHEY, CDR2 SMNVEV (reference sequence). Trimming removed 5 bases from V and 5 bases from J, with 18 bases in between. The CDR3 is 15 amino acids. The CDR3 protein is CASSPTRGGFETQYF. CDR3 DNA: TGTGCCAGCAGTCCGACCCGAGGGGGGTTTGAGACCCAGTACTTC.

The chain joins TRBV7-7 to TRBJ2-7, with D perhaps matching TRBD2 (5 bases). V lost 5 bases and J lost 3, with 11 bases in between. CDR1 SSHAT and CDR2 FNYEAQ come from the germline V gene (reference sequence). The CDR3 is 13 residues long. The DNA for the CDR3 is TGTGCCAGCAGCCCTAGCCAAGGCTACGAGCAGTACTTC. Protein product: CASSPSQGYEQYF.

In regard to this clone: This sample also contains other DNA sequences that code for the same CDR3. V gene TRBV7-2 combines with J gene TRBJ2-1; 15 positions agree with TRBD2. This CDR3 region has 17 residues. Trimming at V came to 5 bases and at J to 1 base, leaving 3 bases not matched to a gene. Germline CDR1 is SGHTA and CDR2 is FQGNSA. As DNA, the CDR3 is TGTGCCAGCAGCAGGACTAGCGGGAGGGGGTCCTACAATGAGCAGTTCTTC. Amino acids: CASSRTSGRGSYNEQFF.